These T cell receptor beta chains were read from a single sample in a study of T cells after yellow fever vaccination. TCRdb re-called the 5' RACE reads through MiXCR, storing one row per CDR3 protein. The repertoire includes about 85,000 distinct CDR3 sequences, 13% of them detected once, and 20% to 25% sits in the top ten. The material was CD8+ T cells not binding an NS4B(214-222) dextramer, sorted from PBMCs, obtained more than 20 days after the first yellow fever vaccination. The source is a man between 18 and 35 years old who received the YFV17D yellow fever vaccine. Both conserved end residues are part of each CDR3. A D gene is named only where the DNA matches it firmly. The size field is filled for only some rows; it gives once, few, many or a size class.

D: -; size: few; V: TRBV30; J: TRBJ1-2; DNA: TGTGCCTGGAGTGCACAGACTTATGGCTACACCTTC; CDR3: CAWSAQTYGYTF
D: -; size: -; V: TRBV6-5; J: TRBJ1-1; DNA: TGTGCCAGCAGTTACTCTGCAGGATTGAACACTGAAGCTTTCTTT; CDR3: CASSYSAGLNTEAFF
D: TRBD1; size: -; V: TRBV6-1; J: TRBJ1-4; DNA: TGTGCCAGCAGGAGGGACAGGGTTGCTGAAAAACTGTTTTTT; CDR3: CASRRDRVAEKLFF
D: -; size: few; V: TRBV7-9; J: TRBJ1-2; DNA: TGTGCCAGCAGCTTAGCCAACTATGGCTACACCTTC; CDR3: CASSLANYGYTF
D: -; size: few; V: TRBV7-9; J: TRBJ2-5; DNA: TGTGCCAGCAGTCCCGATTACAGCCTCTACCAAGAGACCCAGTACTTC; CDR3: CASSPDYSLYQETQYF
D: TRBD1; size: -; V: TRBV5-4; J: TRBJ1-4; DNA: TGTGCCAGCAGTTGGGACAGAGATAATGAAAAACTGTTTTTT; CDR3: CASSWDRDNEKLFF
D: -; size: few; V: TRBV4-1; J: TRBJ2-1; DNA: TGCGCCAGCAGCCCGCATGGGCCTACTCCTTCATATGAGCAGTTCTTC; CDR3: CASSPHGPTPSYEQFF
D: -; size: medium-sized; V: TRBV9; J: TRBJ2-7; DNA: TGTGCCAGCAGCTTAGCCGGGGATGACTACGAGCAGTACTTC; CDR3: CASSLAGDDYEQYF
D: -; size: few; V: TRBV27; J: TRBJ2-2; DNA: TGTGCCAGCAGTTTATTGACCGGGGAGCTGTTTTTT; CDR3: CASSLLTGELFF
D: -; size: few; V: TRBV5-1; J: TRBJ2-1; DNA: TGCGCCAGCAGCTTGGGTTATGGCAGGACCTCCTACAATGAGCAGTTCTTC; CDR3: CASSLGYGRTSYNEQFF
D: -; size: -; V: TRBV6-5; J: TRBJ1-1; DNA: TGTGCCAGCAGTTACTCGGAGTTGAACACTGAAGCTTTCTTT; CDR3: CASSYSELNTEAFF
D: -; size: few; V: TRBV5-1; J: TRBJ1-6; DNA: TGCGCCAGCACAGGGGACAATTCACCCCTCCACTTT; CDR3: CASTGDNSPLHF
D: -; size: -; V: TRBV5-8; J: TRBJ2-3; DNA: TGTGCCAGCAGGTTGGACCCAAACAGCGCAGATACGCAGTATTTT; CDR3: CASRLDPNSADTQYF
D: -; size: few; V: TRBV7-6; J: TRBJ2-3; DNA: TGTGCCAGCAGCCCCAACGCGGACACAGATACGCAGTATTTT; CDR3: CASSPNADTDTQYF
D: -; size: few; V: TRBV5-4; J: TRBJ1-2; DNA: TGTGCCAGCAGCCGTACCGGAACCGGATTACAGGGCTACACCTTC; CDR3: CASSRTGTGLQGYTF
D: TRBD1; size: -; V: TRBV7-2; J: TRBJ2-1; DNA: TGTGCCAGCAGCCTCGGGACAGGGGGCAATGAGCAGTTCTTC; CDR3: CASSLGTGGNEQFF
D: -; size: few; V: TRBV27; J: TRBJ2-2; DNA: TGTGCCAGCACCGGGATAAACACCGGGGAGCTGTTTTTT; CDR3: CASTGINTGELFF